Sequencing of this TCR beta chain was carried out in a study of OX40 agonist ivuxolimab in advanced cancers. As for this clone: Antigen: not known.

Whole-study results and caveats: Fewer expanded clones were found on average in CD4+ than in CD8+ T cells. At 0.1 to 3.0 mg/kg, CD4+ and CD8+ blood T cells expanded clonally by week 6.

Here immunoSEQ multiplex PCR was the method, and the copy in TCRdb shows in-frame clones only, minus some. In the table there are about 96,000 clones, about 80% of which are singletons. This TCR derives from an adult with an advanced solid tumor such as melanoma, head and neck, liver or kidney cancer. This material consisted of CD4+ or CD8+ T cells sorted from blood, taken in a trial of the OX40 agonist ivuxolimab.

The CDR3: CASSLDYRAKSYNEQFF. CDR3 DNA: TGTGCCAGCAGCTTGGACTATCGAGCTAAGAGTTACAATGAGCAGTTCTTC. The gene calls are TRBV11-2 and TRBJ2-1; possibly TRBD2 for D (6 bases). This CDR3 is built from 17 residues. CDR1 is SGHAT and CDR2 is FQNNGV in the germline V gene. The V and J ends lost 3 bases and 4 bases respectively, with 19 bases between them.